This TCR beta chain emerged from a study of breast tumors, draining lymph nodes, adjacent tissues. Breast cancer patients provided tissue from their axillary draining lymph nodes. TCRdb re-called the multiplex PCR reads with MiXCR, one entry per CDR3 protein. The top ten hold around 1.4% of the sample, which has 200,000 to 250,000 distinct CDR3 sequences, 32% seen once. General study results and limits: Findings are consistent with lymph node origin and intratumoral expansion of most tumor T cells. Tumor T cell lymph node origin was a supported hypothesis, not proven. Compared with basal-like, luminal-like tumors shared significantly more repertoire with nontumor tissue. Compared with lymph nodes, tumors were less diverse; compared with nontumor tissue, more.

This clonotype showed up just once. Antigen specificity is unknown. A much larger clone sits a single nucleotide away, making a read error possible. The CDR3 has 15 residues. CDR1 and CDR2 (germline): KGHSH, LQKENI. The chain uses TRBV18 and TRBJ1-2, with 10 nucleotides matching TRBD1. The sample was axillary lymph node tissue. This TCR derives from a female donor with breast cancer. Some clones in this sample may be carry-over from other donors' samples. CDR3: CAGSTGTGAPYGYTF. CDR3 nucleotides: TGTGCCGGCTCAACCGGGACAGGGGCCCCCTATGGCTACACCTTC.